The present entry profiles one TCR beta chain with its context. With random hexamers, about 0.5 to 1 ug RNA was reverse transcribed. Amplification of the TCR beta CDR3 was carried out by immunoSEQ multiplex PCR, which spanned a total of 54 Vbeta and 13 Jbeta segments. TCRdb fed the immunoSEQ multiplex PCR reads into MiXCR, producing one record per CDR3 protein. This sample has some 200,000 distinct CDR3 sequences, with under 97% found just once. The entry originates in a study of CD8 T cells in Susac syndrome. Study context: Within the group of sequenced Susac syndrome patients, more than 5 had active disease and eight were in remission.

The CDR3 consists of 14 residues. V lost 4 bases and J lost 8, with 17 bases in between. Sequenced: CD4+ T cells from PBMCs. The sequence derives from a human donor with Susac syndrome. The gene calls are TRBV12-3 or TRBV12-4 and TRBJ1-1; TRBD1 might be the D (5 bases). The CDR3 DNA reads as TGTGCCAGCAGTTCCGTCGGCCGGGGACTAGAAGCTTTCTTT. It yields the protein CASSSVGRGLEAFF.